These 16 T cell receptor beta chains were all obtained from the same sample, sequenced in a study of blood T cell repertoires in COVID-19. Clones were read by immunoSEQ multiplex PCR, and TCRdb kept only the in-frame ones, dropping some. The sample has about 220,000 clones; approximately 80% are singletons. The sample consisted of PBMCs or T cells enriched from blood (not recorded which). These receptors originate from a man aged 40-49 years who had recovered from COVID-19.

This chain uses TRBV22-1 with TRBJ1-5; TRBD1 is the table's D call, not checked against the DNA. TRBV22-1 has pseudogene status. The CDR3 is 16 residues long. The CDR3 region has the DNA TGTCCTGGGAGCGACGGGCAGGGGCGTGGAAAGCAGCCCCAGCATTTT. Encoded protein: CPGSDGQGRGKQPQHF.

This chain joins TRBV5-1 and TRBJ1-1; the D gene is possibly TRBD1 (6 bases). The V and J ends lost 1 base and 1 base respectively, with 14 bases between them. The CDR3 has 16 residues. Germline V gives CDR1 SGHRS, CDR2 YFSETQ. In DNA, the CDR3 is TGCGCCAGCAGCTTGCTACAGGGAGTAGGGAACACTGAAGCTTTCTTT. Protein: CASSLLQGVGNTEAFF.

The V call is TRBV4-3, the J call TRBJ1-4, with TRBD1 matching 9 bases. Per the germline V gene, CDR1 is LGHNA and CDR2 is YSLEER. V dropped 5 bases and J dropped 6; count of bases not matched to a gene: 7. The CDR3 extends over 15 amino acids. The CDR3 loop reads CASSFSRDRDEKLFF. The CDR3 nucleotides are TGCGCCAGCAGCTTCTCCCGGGACAGGGATGAAAAACTGTTTTTT.

The rearrangement links TRBV7-3 to TRBJ1-1, with D unclear. CDR1 and CDR2 (germline): SGHTA, FQGTGA. This CDR3 has 13 amino acids. V was pared by 5 bases and J by 7 bases, with 14 bases between. The CDR3: CASSLSGGFEAFF. DNA for the CDR3: TGTGCCAGCAGCCTTTCTGGCGGCTTTGAAGCTTTCTTT.

This rearrangement joins TRBV30 to TRBJ1-1; 8 bases are shared with TRBD1. Germline CDR1 reads GTSNPN; CDR2 reads SVGIG (reference sequence). This CDR3 comprises 15 residues. V shed 4 bases, J shed 6 bases, and the junction held 13 bases outside the gene matches. CDR3 bases: TGTGCCTGGACCTCCTTGGGCAGGGGGCTTTCTGAAGCTTTCTTT. It specifies CAWTSLGRGLSEAFF.

The V call is TRBV5-1, the J call TRBJ2-2, with 7 bases matching TRBD1. J gave up 5 bases and V 0 bases, and 7 bases lay outside the gene matches. Germline V gene data show CDR1 as SGHRS and CDR2 as YFSETQ. This CDR3 is 16 amino acids long. The CDR3 coding sequence is TGCGCCAGCAGCTTGGCCACTGCCAGGGGGACCGGGGAGCTGTTTTTT. It encodes CASSLATARGTGELFF.

The chain joins TRBV12-3 or TRBV12-4 to TRBJ1-1, with 8 nucleotides matching TRBD1. With 6 bases clipped from V and 2 bases from J, the junction kept 2 bases outside the gene matches. The CDR3 contains 13 residues. CDR3 loop: CASSRGRNTEAFF. CDR3 nucleotide sequence: TGTGCCAGCAGCAGGGGGCGCAACACTGAAGCTTTCTTT.

This clone was counted a few times. The chain uses TRBV19 and TRBJ1-2; no firm D call. Trimming shortened V by 4 bases and J by 2 bases, and 11 bases separated the two germline ends. Germline V gene sequence: CDR1 LNHDA, CDR2 SQIVND (reference sequence). The CDR3 loop spans 14 amino acids. CDR3 sequence: CASSNMVSNYGYTF. CDR3 coding DNA: TGTGCCAGTAGTAATATGGTTAGCAACTATGGCTACACCTTC.

The V gene is TRBV14, the J gene TRBJ1-4; the match to TRBD1 covers 9 bases. With 3 bases clipped from V and 11 bases from J, the junction kept 7 bases outside the gene matches. From germline, CDR1 is SGHDN and CDR2 FVKESK. This CDR3 comprises 14 residues. CDR3 sequence (DNA): TGTGCCAGCAGCCAGCAAACAGGGGGCTTCAAACTGTTTTTT. This sequence encodes CASSQQTGGFKLFF.

V is TRBV7-2 and J is TRBJ1-2; D perhaps matches TRBD1 (5 bases). Between the trimmed V and J ends, which lost 5 bases and 0 bases, there was a span of 10 bases. Germline lookup yields CDR1 SGHTA and CDR2 FQGNSA. CDR3 length: 14 amino acids. The DNA of the CDR3 is TGTGCCAGCAGCCCACGGGGGACTAACTATGGCTACACCTTC. It yields the protein CASSPRGTNYGYTF.

The chain couples TRBV2 to TRBJ1-4; D perhaps matches TRBD1 (6 bases). V gave up 7 bases and J gave up 2 bases, with 14 bases separating them. The CDR3 totals 15 residues. Germline CDR1 and CDR2: SNHLY and FYNNEI. The CDR3 bases are TGTGCCAGCATGGGGCAGGGGATGACTAATGAAAAACTGTTTTTT. Translated, it gives CASMGQGMTNEKLFF.

This clone was observed a single time. The chain has TRBV7-3 and TRBJ1-1; D possibly corresponds to TRBD1 (5 bases). CDR1 is SGHTA, CDR2 FQGTGA, per germline. CDR3 length equals 13 residues. V was cut by 0 bases and J by 3 bases, with 5 bases left in between. CDR3 DNA: TGTGCCAGCAGCTTAACAGGGGACACTGAAGCTTTCTTT. Translated, it gives CASSLTGDTEAFF.

The chain carries TRBV25-1 and TRBJ1-2; 9 bases map to TRBD1. The CDR3 is made up of 14 amino acids. Per the germline V gene, CDR1 is MGHDK and CDR2 is SYGVNS. With 4 bases clipped from V and 6 bases from J, the junction kept 6 bases outside the gene matches. The CDR3 is CASSVAGQGHGYTF. The CDR3, as DNA: TGTGCCAGCAGTGTCGCAGGACAGGGGCATGGCTACACCTTC.

A few counts support this clone. The genes are TRBV27 and TRBJ2-3; D gene unclear. Germline lookup yields CDR1 MNHEY and CDR2 SMNVEV (reference sequence). CDR3 size: 14 residues. V was pared by 4 bases and J by 2 bases, with 10 bases between. CDR3 loop: CASSSRGFTDTQYF. The CDR3 DNA reads TGTGCCAGCAGTTCCCGCGGCTTCACAGATACGCAGTATTTT.

The rearrangement joins TRBV19 to TRBJ1-5; D ambiguous. Germline values: CDR1 LNHDA, CDR2 SQIVND (reference sequence). V was cut by 3 bases and J by 2 bases, with 5 bases left in between. CDR3 length: 13 residues. Here the CDR3 reads CASSMEGNQPQHF. The CDR3 DNA reads TGTGCCAGTAGTATGGAGGGCAATCAGCCCCAGCATTTT.

The V call is TRBV10-2, the J call TRBJ1-2; 8 bases fit TRBD1. Germline CDR1 reads WSHSY; CDR2 reads SAAADI. The V and J ends lost 3 bases and 4 bases, in that order; junction bases with no gene match: 1. CDR3 size: 13 residues. As DNA, the CDR3 is TGCGCCAGCAGTGAAACAGGGGGCTATGGCTACACCTTC. Protein sequence: CASSETGGYGYTF.